The TCR beta chain described here comes from a study of long-term antiretroviral therapy in people with HIV. Samples were assayed with immunoSEQ v3.0 at survey level. TCRdb's table, derived via immunoSEQ multiplex PCR, lists solely in-frame clones and lacks some. The sample records almost 20,000 clones, 75% to 90% being singletons. Researchers secured at least one pre-ART and at least two post-ART PBMC samples from each donor. Trimming pared 4 bases from V and 4 bases from J, leaving 10 bases between. The CDR3 covers 13 residues. Germline-derived CDR1 and CDR2 are SEHNR and FQNEAQ (reference sequence).

The chain employs TRBV7-9 and TRBJ1-1; possibly TRBD1 for D (5 bases). The source was unsorted PBMCs, collected 0.2 years after starting antiretroviral therapy. This TCR came from a middle-aged woman with HIV. The CDR3 reads CASSSQGGTEAFF. DNA for the CDR3: TGTGCCAGCAGCTCGCAGGGAGGCACTGAAGCTTTCTTT.